This T cell receptor (beta chain) stems from a study of T-cell reconstitution after alpha-beta-depleted transplantation in children. Unique molecular identifiers were incorporated into the prepared TCRbeta library. TCRdb itself ran the PCR reads through MiXCR, one entry per CDR3 protein. The sample yields around 210,000 distinct CDR3 sequences, around 7% seen once. Turning to this clonotype: Its cognate antigen is unknown.

The CDR3 extends over 21 amino acids. V lost 3 bases, J lost 3 bases, and 27 bases lay in between. Overall study results and limits: For some patients, TCRbeta diversity was high at day 60 because of recipient T cells and thymic progenitors that survived. Alpha-beta T cells present about two months after transplant were reported to originate from several hundred expanded graft clones.

Specimen: PBMCs, collected before TCRalphabeta/CD19-depleted stem cell transplant. The receptor was derived from a boy aged 2 to 10 with acute lymphoblastic leukemia, due to receive a stem cell transplant. The chain combines TRBV12-3 or TRBV12-4 with TRBJ2-6, with D possibly being TRBD1 (6 bases). CDR3: CASSFFLGTTSLILGANVLTF. The CDR3 bases are TGTGCCAGCAGTTTCTTCCTCGGGACAACCTCCCTAATTCTTGGGGCCAACGTCCTGACTTTC.